This TCR beta chain stems from a study of T-cell reconstitution after alpha-beta-depleted transplantation in children. This clonotype was observed many times. The antigen remains unidentified. Using unique molecular identifiers, the investigators prepared the TCRbeta library. TCRdb used MiXCR to reprocess the PCR reads, holding one entry per CDR3 protein. The table includes some 830,000 distinct CDR3 sequences, 16% detected once. Deletions cut 6 bases from V and 8 bases from J, with 15 bases between. Per germline, CDR1 KGHSH and CDR2 LQKENI. This CDR3 is built from 13 residues. Study conclusions and caveats: Hyperexpanded clones declined; after one year, newly produced T cells mostly supplied diversity. It was reported that alpha-beta T cells came from several hundred expanded graft clones (about two months after transplant). Recipient T cells and thymic progenitors that survived gave rise to the high TCRbeta diversity observed at day 60 in some patients.

The sample was PBMCs, mostly from graft donor cells, taken 360 days after TCRalphabeta/CD19-depleted stem cell transplant. This clonotype originated in a male patient between 10 and 17 years old who had a stem cell transplant for acute lymphoblastic leukemia, so the T cells may come from the graft donor. The V gene is TRBV18, the J gene TRBJ2-3; D is unresolved. The DNA for the CDR3 is TGTGCCAGCTCCAGATACCTGACTTCTACGCAGTATTTT. Translating it yields CASSRYLTSTQYF.